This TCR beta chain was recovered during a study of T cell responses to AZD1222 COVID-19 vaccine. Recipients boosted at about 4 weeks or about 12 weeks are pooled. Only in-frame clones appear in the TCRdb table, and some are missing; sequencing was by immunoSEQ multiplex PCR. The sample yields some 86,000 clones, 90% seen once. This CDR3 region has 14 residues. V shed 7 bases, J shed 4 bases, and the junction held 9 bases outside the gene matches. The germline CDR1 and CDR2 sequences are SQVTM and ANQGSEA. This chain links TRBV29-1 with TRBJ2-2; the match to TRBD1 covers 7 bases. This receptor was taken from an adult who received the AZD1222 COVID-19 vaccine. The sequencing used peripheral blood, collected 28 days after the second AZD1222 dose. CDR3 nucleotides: TGCAGCGCCGTGGACAGGTCGGGCACCGGGGAGCTGTTTTTT. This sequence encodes CSAVDRSGTGELFF.